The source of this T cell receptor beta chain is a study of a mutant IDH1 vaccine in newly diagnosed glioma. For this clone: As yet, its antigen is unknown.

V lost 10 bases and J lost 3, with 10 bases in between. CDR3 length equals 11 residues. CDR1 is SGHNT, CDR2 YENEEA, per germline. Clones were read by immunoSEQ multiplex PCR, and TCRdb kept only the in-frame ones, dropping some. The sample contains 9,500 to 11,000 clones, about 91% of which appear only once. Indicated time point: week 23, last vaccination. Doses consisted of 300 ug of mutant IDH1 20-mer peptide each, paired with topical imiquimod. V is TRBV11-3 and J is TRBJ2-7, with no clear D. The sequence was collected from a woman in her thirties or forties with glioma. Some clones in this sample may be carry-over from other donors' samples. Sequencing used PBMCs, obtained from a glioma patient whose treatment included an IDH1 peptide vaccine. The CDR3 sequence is CAMHSLYEQYF. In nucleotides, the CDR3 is TGTGCCATGCACAGCCTCTACGAGCAGTACTTC.